These 5 T cell receptor beta chains were sequenced from one sample in a study of T cell responses to AZD1222 COVID-19 vaccine. Assay: immunoSEQ multiplex PCR; the TCRdb copy retains only in-frame clones and omits some. The table has some 170,000 clones, around 94% seen once. Sequenced here: peripheral blood, sampled 28 days after the second AZD1222 dose. These receptors all stem from an adult who received the AZD1222 COVID-19 vaccine.

V usage is TRBV28 and J usage is TRBJ2-2; possible D gene TRBD1, 5 bases. The CDR3 is 15 amino acids. Germline values: CDR1 MDHEN, CDR2 SYDVKM. V lost 4 bases to trimming and J lost 4 bases, with 13 bases between them. In nucleotides, the CDR3 is TGTGCCAGCAGTTCCCAGGGAAGAGGCACCGGGGAGCTGTTTTTT. This encodes CASSSQGRGTGELFF. Full variable domain (outside the CDR3, taken from reference TRBV28 and TRBJ2-2): DVKVTQSSRYLVKRTGEKVFLECVQDMDHENMFWYRQDPGLGLRLIYFSYDVKMKEKGDIPEGYSVSREKKERFSLILESASTNQTSMYLCASSSQGRGTGELFFGEGSRLTVL.

Of note for this clone: Within the sample, other DNA sequences also encode this same CDR3. The genes are TRBV5-1 and TRBJ2-5; D not certain. Looked up from germline, CDR1 is SGHRS and CDR2 is YFSETQ. This CDR3 region has 11 residues. V was clipped by 4 bases and J by 5 bases, with 6 bases between them. The CDR3 here is CASSLQETQYF. CDR3 nucleotides: TGCGCCAGCAGCCTTCAGGAGACCCAGTACTTC.

The chain couples TRBV6-5 to TRBJ1-1, with 9 bases aligning to TRBD1. CDR3 size: 13 residues. Germline lookup yields CDR1 MNHEY and CDR2 SVGAGI. Trimming cost V 5 bases and J 4 bases; bases outside gene matches: 2. The CDR3 loop is CASSLTGGTEAFF. The CDR3 DNA reads as TGTGCCAGCAGTCTGACAGGGGGCACTGAAGCTTTCTTT.

The chain carries TRBV4-2 and TRBJ1-1, with D unresolved. The CDR3 is 12 residues long. The V end was cut by 1 base, the J end by 3 bases, with 3 bases between. Germline CDR1 and CDR2: LGHNA and YNFKEQ. The CDR3 region has the DNA TGTGCCAGCAGCCAAGTGCACACTGAAGCTTTCTTT. This encodes CASSQVHTEAFF.

This chain connects TRBV30 to TRBJ1-1, with TRBD1 matching 7 bases. Trimming removed 5 bases from V and 0 bases from J; junction bases left unmatched: 3. CDR3 length: 13 residues. CDR1 is GTSNPN, CDR2 SVGIG, per germline (reference sequence). DNA for the CDR3: TGTGCCTGGGAGGGACAGATGAACACTGAAGCTTTCTTT. Amino acids: CAWEGQMNTEAFF. Full variable domain (missing parts from reference TRBV30 and TRBJ1-1): SQTIHQWPATLVQPVGSPLSLECTVEGTSNPNLYWYRQAAGRGLQLLFYSVGIGQISSEVPQNLSASRPQDRQFILSSKKLLLSDSGFYLCAWEGQMNTEAFFGQGTRLTVV.